The rows below give T cell receptor beta chains drawn from one sample of a study of regulatory dendritic cells for organ transplantation. This table comes from immunoSEQ multiplex PCR, and its TCRdb copy is limited to in-frame clones, with some not included. The sample yields 20,000 to 25,000 clones, 74% seen once. The sample was memory CD4+ T cells from blood. These receptors were taken from a human donor in good health. CDR3s include the opening cysteine and the closing phenylalanine or tryptophan. A D gene is named only where the DNA matches it firmly. Size is omitted from some rows. Given values are once, few, many or a class for expanded clones.

once	TRBD1	TRBJ2-7	TRBV12-5	CASGEGQGPFYEQYF	TGTGCTAGTGGAGAAGGACAGGGCCCCTTCTACGAGCAGTACTTC
NA	TRBD1	TRBJ1-4	TRBV6-1	CASSLTGQREKLFF	TGTGCCAGCAGCTTGACAGGGCAAAGGGAAAAACTGTTTTTT
NA	NA	TRBJ1-6	TRBV5-5	CASSPGVSPYNSPLHF	TGTGCCAGCAGCCCCGGAGTTTCCCCGTATAATTCACCCCTCCACTTT
NA	TRBD1	TRBJ1-1	TRBV5-1	CASSPGGKARNTEAFF	TGCGCCAGCAGTCCAGGGGGAAAGGCGCGGAACACTGAAGCTTTCTTT
few	NA	TRBJ2-2	TRBV9	CASSPAVSGGELFF	TGTGCCAGCAGCCCAGCAGTTTCGGGCGGGGAGCTGTTTTTT
NA	TRBD1	TRBJ2-3	TRBV2	CASTRDSDTDTQYF	TGTGCCAGCACCCGGGACAGCGACACAGATACGCAGTATTTT
NA	NA	TRBJ2-3	TRBV6-1	CASTSGFGLDTQYF	TGTGCCAGCACTTCAGGGTTCGGTTTAGATACGCAGTATTTT
NA	NA	TRBJ2-5	TRBV5-4	CASSLAETQYF	TGTGCCAGCAGCTTAGCTGAGACCCAGTACTTC
few	TRBD1	TRBJ2-2	TRBV6-1	CASRPTGSTGELFF	TGTGCCAGCAGACCGACAGGGAGCACCGGGGAGCTGTTTTTT
few	TRBD2	TRBJ2-2	TRBV27	CASSKNTLAGGPNTGELFF	TGTGCCAGCAGTAAAAATACACTAGCGGGGGGGCCGAACACCGGGGAGCTGTTTTTT
few	NA	TRBJ2-7	TRBV11-2	CASNFGGDEQYF	TGTGCCAGCAACTTTGGCGGCGACGAGCAGTACTTC
once	TRBD1	TRBJ2-3	TRBV11-2	CASSSGQGYTDTQYF	TGTGCCAGCAGCTCGGGACAGGGATACACAGATACGCAGTATTTT
NA	NA	TRBJ1-1	TRBV5-6	CASSRGSQGSTEAFF	TGTGCCAGCAGCCGCGGGTCCCAAGGGAGCACTGAAGCTTTCTTT
NA	TRBD1	TRBJ2-7	TRBV18	CASSPGTGENEQYF	TGTGCCAGCTCACCAGGGACAGGGGAAAACGAGCAGTACTTC
NA	TRBD2	TRBJ2-1	TRBV4-1	CASSRSTSGGDNEQFF	TGCGCCAGCAGCCGATCGACTAGCGGGGGCGACAATGAGCAGTTCTTC
few	TRBD1	TRBJ1-3	TRBV6-6	CASSPTGGRSGNTIYF	TGTGCCAGCAGTCCGACAGGGGGACGCTCTGGAAACACCATATATTTT
NA	NA	TRBJ1-1	TRBV18	CASTTDLEAFF	TGTGCCAGTACGACTGATCTTGAAGCTTTCTTT
NA	TRBD2	TRBJ2-3	TRBV6-5	CASSYGGTSTDTQYF	TGTGCCAGCAGTTATGGAGGGACTAGTACAGATACGCAGTATTTT
NA	TRBD1	TRBJ1-4	TRBV7-2	CASSPRQGGSNEKLFF	TGTGCCAGCAGCCCCCGACAGGGGGGAAGTAATGAAAAACTGTTTTTT
NA	NA	TRBJ2-7	TRBV7-9	CASSFGVDEQYF	TGTGCCAGCAGCTTCGGTGTGGACGAGCAGTACTTC
NA	TRBD2	TRBJ2-3	TRBV11-2	CASSFGGALGDTQYF	TGTGCCAGCAGCTTCGGGGGGGCCTTGGGGGATACGCAGTATTTT
NA	NA	TRBJ2-3	TRBV6-1	CASSAQGMTDTQYF	TGTGCCAGCAGTGCACAGGGTATGACAGATACGCAGTATTTT
NA	NA	TRBJ2-5	TRBV5-1	CASSLMSGETQYF	TGCGCCAGCAGCTTAATGAGTGGTGAGACCCAGTACTTC
NA	NA	TRBJ2-1	TRBV7-2	CASSPSSVQFF	TGTGCCAGCAGCCCTAGCAGCGTTCAGTTCTTC
once	NA	TRBJ1-5	TRBV7-8	CASSYHGGNQPQHF	TGTGCCAGCAGTTACCACGGGGGCAATCAGCCCCAGCATTTT
once	NA	TRBJ1-1	TRBV18	CASSPGQEGIEAFF	TGTGCCAGCTCACCAGGGCAGGAGGGAATTGAAGCTTTCTTT
NA	TRBD1	TRBJ1-6	TRBV10-3	CAISESGAGGTPLHF	TGTGCCATCAGTGAGTCAGGGGCAGGGGGAACACCCCTCCACTTT
NA	NA	TRBJ2-7	TRBV10-3	CAISGGTTSYEQYF	TGTGCCATCAGTGGAGGAACCACCTCCTACGAGCAGTACTTC
NA	NA	TRBJ2-1	TRBV19	CASSILSSRTSPQFF	TGTGCCAGTAGTATTTTATCGTCAAGGACAAGCCCCCAGTTCTTC
NA	TRBD1	TRBJ2-7	TRBV6-5	CASSYYQGARNEQYF	TGTGCCAGCAGTTACTATCAGGGGGCGCGCAACGAGCAGTACTTC
NA	NA	TRBJ1-1	TRBV23-1	CATPPVTGQF	TGCGCCACCCCACCGGTCACGGGTCAATTT
NA	NA	TRBJ1-2	TRBV5-6	CASSPTTWGYTF	TGTGCCAGCAGCCCGACGACTTGGGGCTACACCTTC
NA	NA	TRBJ1-4	TRBV29-1	CSIRTWRAEKLFF	TGCAGCATACGGACCTGGCGGGCTGAAAAACTGTTTTTT
NA	TRBD1	TRBJ2-5	TRBV2	CASSDRGRVGTETQYF	TGTGCCAGCAGTGACAGGGGGCGTGTGGGTACGGAGACCCAGTACTTC
few	TRBD1	TRBJ1-5	TRBV27	CASSLSRDRERNQPQHF	TGTGCCAGCAGTTTATCGAGGGACAGGGAACGCAATCAGCCCCAGCATTTT
NA	NA	TRBJ1-2	TRBV10-3	CAIGADSYGYTF	TGTGCCATCGGGGCGGATTCCTATGGCTACACCTTC
NA	NA	TRBJ1-6	TRBV19	CASKEQGFGYNSPLHF	TGTGCCAGCAAAGAACAGGGATTTGGGTATAATTCACCCCTCCACTTT
NA	TRBD1	TRBJ1-2	TRBV6-5	CASSYTGEYGYTF	TGTGCCAGCAGTTACACAGGGGAGTATGGCTACACCTTC
NA	NA	TRBJ1-2	TRBV6-5	CASSSLDILYGYTF	TGTGCCAGCAGTTCTTTGGACATTCTCTATGGCTACACCTTC
NA	TRBD1	TRBJ1-2	TRBV27	CASSFRGDRYTF	TGTGCCAGCAGTTTCAGGGGGGATCGCTACACCTTC
NA	NA	TRBJ2-2	TRBV6-1	CASSEALTITNTGELFF	TGTGCCAGCAGTGAAGCGCTGACAATAACCAACACCGGGGAGCTGTTTTTT
NA	TRBD2	TRBJ2-3	TRBV9	CASSPELAGEDTQYF	TGTGCCAGCAGCCCAGAACTAGCGGGGGAAGATACGCAGTATTTT
NA	NA	TRBJ1-5	TRBV6-1	CALGGGNQPQHF	TGTGCCCTTGGGGGGGGCAATCAGCCCCAGCATTTT
NA	TRBD2	TRBJ2-1	TRBV2	CAIPVAGAPYNEQFF	TGTGCCATCCCAGTAGCGGGGGCTCCGTACAATGAGCAGTTCTTC
NA	NA	TRBJ1-6	TRBV19	CASRLTSGANSPLHF	TGTGCCAGTAGACTCACCTCAGGGGCCAATTCACCCCTCCACTTT
few	TRBD1	TRBJ1-4	TRBV5-6	CASSWRRQGNEKLFF	TGTGCCAGCAGCTGGAGGCGACAGGGAAATGAAAAACTGTTTTTT
NA	TRBD1	TRBJ2-4	TRBV7-7	CASSADREGVKYF	TGTGCTAGCAGCGCAGACAGGGAAGGGGTCAAGTACTTC
NA	TRBD1	TRBJ1-5	TRBV6-6	CASIPGQGARNQPQHF	TGTGCCAGCATCCCCGGACAGGGGGCCCGCAATCAGCCCCAGCATTTT
few	TRBD1	TRBJ1-2	TRBV5-4	CASSPGGQNYGYTF	TGTGCCAGCAGCCCCGGGGGACAGAACTATGGCTACACCTTC
NA	NA	TRBJ2-1	TRBV18	CASSPPSGRGYNEQFF	TGTGCCAGCTCACCACCGTCGGGACGGGGGTACAATGAGCAGTTCTTC
NA	TRBD2	TRBJ2-2	TRBV27	CASRISGLAGGLYTGELFF	TGTGCCAGCAGGATCTCCGGACTAGCGGGGGGGCTATACACCGGGGAGCTGTTTTTT
NA	NA	TRBJ1-5	TRBV2	CASSEVRNSNQPQHF	TGTGCCAGCAGTGAGGTCAGGAATAGCAATCAGCCCCAGCATTTT